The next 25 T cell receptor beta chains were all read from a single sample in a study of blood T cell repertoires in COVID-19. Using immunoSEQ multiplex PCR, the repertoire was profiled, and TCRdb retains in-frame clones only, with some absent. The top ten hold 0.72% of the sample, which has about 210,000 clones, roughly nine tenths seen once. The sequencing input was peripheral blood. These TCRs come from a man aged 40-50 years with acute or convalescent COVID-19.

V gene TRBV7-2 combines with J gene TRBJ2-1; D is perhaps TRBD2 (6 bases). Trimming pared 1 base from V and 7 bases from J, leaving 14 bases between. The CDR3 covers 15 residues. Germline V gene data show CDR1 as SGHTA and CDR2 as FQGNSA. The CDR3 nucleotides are TGTGCCAGCAGCTTAGTCGCGGGGACTGGGAATGAGCAGTTCTTC. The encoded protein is CASSLVAGTGNEQFF.

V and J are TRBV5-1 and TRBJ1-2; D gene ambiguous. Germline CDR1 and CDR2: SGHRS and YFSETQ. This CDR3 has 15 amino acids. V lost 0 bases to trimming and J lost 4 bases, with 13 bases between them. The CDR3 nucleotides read TGCGCCAGCAGCTTGGGACACCGCGATCTCTATGGCTACACCTTC. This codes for CASSLGHRDLYGYTF.

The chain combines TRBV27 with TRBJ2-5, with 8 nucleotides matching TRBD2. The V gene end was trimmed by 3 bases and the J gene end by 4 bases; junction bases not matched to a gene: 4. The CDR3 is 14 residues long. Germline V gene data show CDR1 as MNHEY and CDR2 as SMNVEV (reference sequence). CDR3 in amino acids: CASSFLAGGETQYF. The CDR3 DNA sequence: TGTGCCAGCAGTTTCTTGGCGGGAGGAGAGACCCAGTACTTC.

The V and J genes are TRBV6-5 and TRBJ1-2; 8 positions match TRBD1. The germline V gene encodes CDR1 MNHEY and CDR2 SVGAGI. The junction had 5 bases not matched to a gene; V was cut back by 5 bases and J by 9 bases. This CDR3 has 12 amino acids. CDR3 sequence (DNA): TGTGCCAGCAGTAGAGACAGGGGTAGCTACACCTTC. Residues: CASSRDRGSYTF.

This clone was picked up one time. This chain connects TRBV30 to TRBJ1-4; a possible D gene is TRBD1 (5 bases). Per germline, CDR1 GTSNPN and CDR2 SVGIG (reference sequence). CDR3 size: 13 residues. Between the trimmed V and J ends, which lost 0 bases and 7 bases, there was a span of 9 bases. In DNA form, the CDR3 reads TGTGCCTGGAGTGTATCGGGGGGTGAAAAACTGTTTTTT. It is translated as CAWSVSGGEKLFF.

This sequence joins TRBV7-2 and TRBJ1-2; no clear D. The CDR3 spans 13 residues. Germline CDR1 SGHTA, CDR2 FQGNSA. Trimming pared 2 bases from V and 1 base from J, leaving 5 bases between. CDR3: CASSLTDNYGYTF. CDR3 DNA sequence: TGTGCCAGCAGCTTAACAGATAACTATGGCTACACCTTC.

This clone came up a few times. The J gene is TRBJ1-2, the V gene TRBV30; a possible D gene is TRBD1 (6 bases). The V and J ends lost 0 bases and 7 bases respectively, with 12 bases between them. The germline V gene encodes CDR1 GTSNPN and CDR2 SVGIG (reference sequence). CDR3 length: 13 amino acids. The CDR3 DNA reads TGTGCCTGGAGTGTACAGGGATCCGGTGGCTACACCTTC. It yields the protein CAWSVQGSGGYTF.

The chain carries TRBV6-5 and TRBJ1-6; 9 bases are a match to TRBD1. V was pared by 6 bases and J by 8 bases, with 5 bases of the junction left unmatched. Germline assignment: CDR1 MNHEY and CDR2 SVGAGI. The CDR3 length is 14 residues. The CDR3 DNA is TGTGCCAGCAGCTCAGACAGGGGGTATTCACCCCTCCACTTT. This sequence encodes CASSSDRGYSPLHF.

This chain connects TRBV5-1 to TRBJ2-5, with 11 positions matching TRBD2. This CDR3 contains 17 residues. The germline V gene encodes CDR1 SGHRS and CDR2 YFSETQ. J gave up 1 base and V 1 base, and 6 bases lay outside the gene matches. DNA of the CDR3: TGCGCCAGCAGCTTGCGCACTAGCGGGAGCTTCCAAGAGACCCAGTACTTC. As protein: CASSLRTSGSFQETQYF. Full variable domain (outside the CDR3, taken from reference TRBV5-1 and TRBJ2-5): KAGVTQTPRYLIKTRGQQVTLSCSPISGHRSVSWYQQTPGQGLQFLFEYFSETQRNKGNFPGRFSGRQFSNSRSEMNVSTLELGDSALYLCASSLRTSGSFQETQYFGPGTRLLVL.

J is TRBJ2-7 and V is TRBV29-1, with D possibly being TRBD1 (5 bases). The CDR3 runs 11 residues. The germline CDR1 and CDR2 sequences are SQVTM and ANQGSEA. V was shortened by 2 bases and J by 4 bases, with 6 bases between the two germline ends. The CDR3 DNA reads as TGCAGCGTTGAACAGGGTTACGAGCAGTACTTC. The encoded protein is CSVEQGYEQYF.

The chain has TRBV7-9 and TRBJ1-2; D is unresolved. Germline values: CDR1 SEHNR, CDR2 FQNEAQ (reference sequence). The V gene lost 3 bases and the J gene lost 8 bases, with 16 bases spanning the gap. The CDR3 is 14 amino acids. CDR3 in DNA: TGTGCCAGCAGCTTCTCAGGTCCCATCGGCGGCTACACCTTC. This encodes CASSFSGPIGGYTF.

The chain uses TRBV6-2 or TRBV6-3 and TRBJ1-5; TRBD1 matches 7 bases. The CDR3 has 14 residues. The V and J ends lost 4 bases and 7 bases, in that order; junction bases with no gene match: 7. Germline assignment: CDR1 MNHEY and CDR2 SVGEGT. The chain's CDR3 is CASSFEGAGQPQHF. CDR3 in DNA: TGTGCCAGCAGTTTCGAGGGGGCAGGGCAGCCCCAGCATTTT.

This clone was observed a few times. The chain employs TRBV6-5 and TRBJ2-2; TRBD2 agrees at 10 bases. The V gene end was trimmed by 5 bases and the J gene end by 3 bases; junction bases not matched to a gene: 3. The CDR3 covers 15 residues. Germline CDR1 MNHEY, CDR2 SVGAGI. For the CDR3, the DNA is TGTGCCAGCAGTAGCGGGAGGGCCGACACCGGGGAGCTGTTTTTT. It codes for CASSSGRADTGELFF.

The CDR3 loop reads CASSLLTEAFF. The CDR3 nucleotides are TGTGCCAGCAGCTTATTAACTGAAGCTTTCTTT. The chain employs TRBV7-8 and TRBJ1-1; the D is unclear. The germline CDR1 and CDR2 sequences are SGHVS and FQNEAQ. The V end lost 2 bases, the J end lost 5 bases, and 3 bases lay between the germline ends. The CDR3 has 11 residues.

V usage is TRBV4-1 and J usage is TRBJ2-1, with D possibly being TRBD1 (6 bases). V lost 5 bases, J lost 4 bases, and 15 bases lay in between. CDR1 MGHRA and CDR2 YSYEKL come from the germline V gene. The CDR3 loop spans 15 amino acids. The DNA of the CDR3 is TGCGCCAGCAGCGCGCGAGAGACAGGATACAATGAGCAGTTCTTC. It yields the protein CASSARETGYNEQFF.

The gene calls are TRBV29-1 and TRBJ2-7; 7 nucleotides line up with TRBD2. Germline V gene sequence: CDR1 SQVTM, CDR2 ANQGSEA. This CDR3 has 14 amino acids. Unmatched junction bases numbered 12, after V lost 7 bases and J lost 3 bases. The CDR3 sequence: CSAGWWRENYEQYF. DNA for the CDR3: TGCAGCGCCGGGTGGTGGCGGGAGAACTACGAGCAGTACTTC.

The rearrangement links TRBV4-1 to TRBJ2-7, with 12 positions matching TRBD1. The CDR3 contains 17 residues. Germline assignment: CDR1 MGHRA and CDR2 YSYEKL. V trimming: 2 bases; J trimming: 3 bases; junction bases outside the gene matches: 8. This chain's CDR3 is CASSQPGTGGADYEQYF. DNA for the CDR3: TGCGCCAGCAGCCAACCTGGGACAGGGGGCGCGGACTACGAGCAGTACTTC.

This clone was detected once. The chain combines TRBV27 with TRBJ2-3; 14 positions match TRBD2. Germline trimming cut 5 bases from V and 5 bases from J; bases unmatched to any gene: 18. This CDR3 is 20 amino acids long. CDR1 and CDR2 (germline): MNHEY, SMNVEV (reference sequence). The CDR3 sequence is CASSPFFRLAGGRSGDTQYF. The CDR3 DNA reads TGTGCCAGCAGTCCTTTTTTTCGACTAGCGGGGGGGCGTAGTGGAGATACGCAGTATTTT.

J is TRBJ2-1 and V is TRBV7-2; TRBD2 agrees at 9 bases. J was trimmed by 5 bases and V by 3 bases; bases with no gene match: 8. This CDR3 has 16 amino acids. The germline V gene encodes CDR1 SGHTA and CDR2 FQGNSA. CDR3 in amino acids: CASSFRAGGLHNEQFF. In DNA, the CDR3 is TGTGCCAGCAGCTTTAGAGCGGGAGGACTTCACAATGAGCAGTTCTTC. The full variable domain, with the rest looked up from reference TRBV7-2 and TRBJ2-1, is GAGVSQSPSNKVTEKGKDVELRCDPISGHTALYWYRQSLGQGLEFLIYFQGNSAPDKSGLPSDRFSAERTGGSVSTLTIQRTQQEDSAVYLCASSFRAGGLHNEQFFGPGTRLTVL.

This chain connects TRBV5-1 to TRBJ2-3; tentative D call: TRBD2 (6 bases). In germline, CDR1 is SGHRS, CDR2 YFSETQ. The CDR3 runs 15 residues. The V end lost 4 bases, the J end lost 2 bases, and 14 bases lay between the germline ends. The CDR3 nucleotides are TGCGCCAGCAGCAGCGGGCAGCCCAACACAGATACGCAGTATTTT. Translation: CASSSGQPNTDTQYF.

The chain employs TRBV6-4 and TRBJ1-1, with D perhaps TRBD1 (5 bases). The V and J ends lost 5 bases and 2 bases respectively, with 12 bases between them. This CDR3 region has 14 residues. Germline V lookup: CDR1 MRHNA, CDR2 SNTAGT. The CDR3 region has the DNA TGTGCCAGCAGTAGGTTCAGGGAAAACACTGAAGCTTTCTTT. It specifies CASSRFRENTEAFF.

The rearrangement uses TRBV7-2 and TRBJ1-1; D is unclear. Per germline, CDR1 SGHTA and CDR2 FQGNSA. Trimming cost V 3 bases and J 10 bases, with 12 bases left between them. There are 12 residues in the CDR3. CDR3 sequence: CASSFRGLGAFF. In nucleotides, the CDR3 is TGTGCCAGCAGCTTTAGAGGCTTGGGAGCTTTCTTT.

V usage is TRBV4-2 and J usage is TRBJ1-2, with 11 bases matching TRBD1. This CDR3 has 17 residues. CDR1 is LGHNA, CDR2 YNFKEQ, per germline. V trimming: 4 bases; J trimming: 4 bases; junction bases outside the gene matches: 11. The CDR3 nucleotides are TGTGCCAGCAGCCCGTTTCTACCGGGACAGGGGGGCTATGGCTACACCTTC. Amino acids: CASSPFLPGQGGYGYTF.

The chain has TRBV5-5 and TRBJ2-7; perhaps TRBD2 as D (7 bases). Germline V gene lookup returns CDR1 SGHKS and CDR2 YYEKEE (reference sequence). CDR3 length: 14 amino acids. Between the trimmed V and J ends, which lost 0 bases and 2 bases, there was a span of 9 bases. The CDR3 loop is CASSLGGGTYEQYF. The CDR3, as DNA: TGTGCCAGCAGCTTGGGGGGGGGCACCTACGAGCAGTACTTC.

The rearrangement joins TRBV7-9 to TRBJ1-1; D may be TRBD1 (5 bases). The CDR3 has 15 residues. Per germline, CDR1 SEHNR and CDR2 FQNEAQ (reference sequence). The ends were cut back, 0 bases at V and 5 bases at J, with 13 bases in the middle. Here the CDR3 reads CASSLAQAGGTEAFF. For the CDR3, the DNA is TGTGCCAGCAGCTTAGCACAGGCTGGAGGGACTGAAGCTTTCTTT.